This T cell receptor beta chain is from a study of blood T cell repertoires in COVID-19. At the level of the study: Acute and convalescent COVID-19 samples came from the United States, Italy and Spain. T cells, B-cell-depleted T cells, or PBMCs supplied cDNA or gDNA.

Original data processing: For nucleated cells, counts were estimated from reference gene primer amplification. The method was immunoSEQ multiplex PCR; TCRdb's version includes in-frame clones alone and lacks a portion of them. The V and J calls and the clone size are those of that table, but D and trimming were determined from the DNA. The sample lists around 170,000 clones; over 75% were seen once. Germline CDR1 and CDR2: SGHRS and YFSETQ. V was cut by 1 base and J by 0 bases, with 8 bases left in between. The CDR3 runs to 14 residues. Input material: peripheral blood. This receptor was obtained from a man aged 65 to 85 who had recovered from COVID-19. V usage is TRBV5-1 and J usage is TRBJ2-7, with D possibly being TRBD1 (5 bases). In nucleotides, the CDR3 is TGCGCCAGCAGCTTGACTGACAGCTCCTACGAGCAGTACTTC. Its translation is CASSLTDSSYEQYF.